This TCR beta chain was found in a study of T cell repertoires in cytomegalovirus infection. Across the study: Public TCR beta signatures provided an indication of both CMV infection and a matching HLA type. Study-wide points: HLA-C-restricted, CMV-specific TCR beta clonotypes were dominant ex vivo.

As concerns this clonotype: Its antigen is not known.

TCRdb re-called the reads with MiXCR, one entry per CDR3 protein. The data contain approximately 1,000,000 distinct CDR3 sequences, 31% of them singletons. V dropped 5 bases and J dropped 1 base, with 13 bases sitting between them. This CDR3 has 15 amino acids. Per the germline V gene, CDR1 is LNHDA and CDR2 is SQIVND (reference sequence). This TCR was recovered from a human donor in good health (CMV status not recorded). Some clones in this sample may be carry-over from other donors' samples. This chain links TRBV19 with TRBJ2-3; a weak D match, TRBD2 (5 bases). Here the sequenced sample was cultured CD8+ T cells from PBMCs, taken from culture after CMV antigen stimulation. The CDR3 DNA reads TGTGCCAGTAGTGGGTCGCGGGCAGGCACAGATACGCAGTATTTT. This codes for CASSGSRAGTDTQYF.